The 7 T cell receptor beta chains presented below share a single source sample, sequenced in a study of regulatory T cells in long-lasting Graves disease. As for time point: newly diagnosed GD, antithyroid drugs for less than 3 months. PBMC-extracted RNA yielded the TCR library. Arm-PCR of CDR3 regions with iRepertoire HTBI primers generated TCR beta libraries. TCRdb processed the multiplex PCR reads anew with MiXCR; each CDR3 protein has one entry. The table records under 700,000 distinct CDR3 sequences, about 16% of them present only once. The data were also submitted as part of a second study, on T cells in Graves' hyperthyroidism and ophthalmopathy.

This material consisted of peripheral blood mononuclear cells (PBMCs), taken at new diagnosis, from a patient treated with antithyroid drugs. The source of these receptors is a middle-aged woman with Graves disease.

This clonotype came up many times. The gene calls are TRBV28 and TRBJ1-1; the D is unclear. Germline V lookup: CDR1 MDHEN, CDR2 SYDVKM. CDR3 length: 12 residues. Trimming took 10 bases from V and 4 from J, leaving 13 bases between them. The CDR3 sequence is CANGRTRTEAFF. The CDR3 bases are TGTGCCAATGGACGGACTCGCACTGAAGCTTTCTTT.

This clonotype was detected many times. The chain is built from TRBV12-3 or TRBV12-4 and TRBJ2-3; TRBD2 aligns across 10 bases. This CDR3 region has 16 residues. V shed 0 bases, J shed 2 bases, and the junction held 2 bases outside the gene matches. CDR3 sequence reads: CASSLALAGVTDTQYF. The DNA for the CDR3 is TGTGCCAGCAGTTTAGCCCTAGCGGGGGTCACAGATACGCAGTATTTT.

This clonotype came up many times. This chain links TRBV18 with TRBJ1-4, with D unclear. CDR3 length equals 15 residues. CDR1 is KGHSH and CDR2 is LQKENI in the germline V gene. Between the trimmed V and J ends, which lost 0 bases and 5 bases, there was a span of 10 bases. CDR3 nucleotides: TGTGCCAGCTCACCACCAGTAGGGAACAATGAAAAACTGTTTTTT. It codes for CASSPPVGNNEKLFF.

This clonotype was counted many times. V and J are TRBV20-1 and TRBJ1-1; D ambiguous. Germline-derived CDR1 and CDR2 are DFQATT and SNEGSKA (reference sequence). The germline V and J ends were trimmed by 6 bases and 5 bases, with 13 bases remaining between them. This CDR3 has 12 amino acids. In nucleotides, the CDR3 is TGCAGTGCATTGGGCTTGAGGACTGAAGCTTTCTTT. Translated, it gives CSALGLRTEAFF.

This clonotype was detected ten times or more. The chain has TRBV6-2 or TRBV6-3 and TRBJ1-1; D is uncertain. The germline V gene encodes CDR1 MNHEY and CDR2 SVGEGT. The CDR3 covers 17 residues. Deletions cut 0 bases from V and 1 base from J, with 15 bases between. The CDR3: CASSYSWPASKNTEAFF. The DNA for the CDR3 is TGTGCCAGCAGTTACTCGTGGCCGGCCTCGAAGAACACTGAAGCTTTCTTT.

Turning to this clonotype: A much larger clone differs by one base, so this may be a read error. The J gene is TRBJ1-1, the V gene TRBV6-1; D is possibly TRBD1 (6 bases). Germline loops: CDR1 MNHNS, CDR2 SASEGT. Trimming removed 5 bases from V and 7 bases from J, with 8 bases in between. The CDR3 spans 11 residues. CDR3 bases: TGTGCCAGCAGTACAGGGATTGAAGCTTTCTTT. Its translation: CASSTGIEAFF.

This clonotype was counted ten times or more. V and J are TRBV10-1 and TRBJ2-2; D unresolved. CDR1 is WNHNN, CDR2 SYGVQD, per germline (reference sequence). The V and J ends lost 0 bases and 8 bases respectively, with 16 bases between them. The CDR3 extends over 16 amino acids. The CDR3 nucleotides read TGCGCCAGCAGTGAGTCGACTCCCAGGAACCTAGGGGAGCTGTTTTTT. This translates into CASSESTPRNLGELFF.